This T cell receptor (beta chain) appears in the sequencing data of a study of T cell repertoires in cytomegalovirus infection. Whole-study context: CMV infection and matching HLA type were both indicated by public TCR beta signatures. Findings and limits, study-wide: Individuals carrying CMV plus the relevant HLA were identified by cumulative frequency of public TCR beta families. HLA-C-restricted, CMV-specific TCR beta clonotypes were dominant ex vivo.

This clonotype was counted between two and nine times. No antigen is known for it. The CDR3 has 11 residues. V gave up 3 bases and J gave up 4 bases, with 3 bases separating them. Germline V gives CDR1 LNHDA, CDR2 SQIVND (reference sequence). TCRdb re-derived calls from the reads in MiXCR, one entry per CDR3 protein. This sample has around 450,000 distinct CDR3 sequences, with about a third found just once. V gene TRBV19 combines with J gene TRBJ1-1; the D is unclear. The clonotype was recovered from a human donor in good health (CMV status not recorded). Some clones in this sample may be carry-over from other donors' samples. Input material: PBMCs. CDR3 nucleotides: TGTGCCAGTAGTATGGCCACTGAAGCTTTCTTT. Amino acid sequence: CASSMATEAFF.